A selection of T cell receptor beta chains follows, all from one sample in a study of T cells in Graves' hyperthyroidism and ophthalmopathy. MiXCR, applied by TCRdb to the multiplex PCR reads, yields one record per CDR3 protein. The repertoire consists of approximately 260,000 distinct CDR3 sequences, with nearly 15% occurring once and the leading ten covering 30% to 35%. The sequenced material came from blood. Receptor source: a woman in her 50s with Graves' hyperthyroidism that later progressed to Graves' ophthalmopathy. CDR3s leave out the opening cysteine and the closing phenylalanine or tryptophan. D genes are given only for firm matches. Clone sizes are given selectively: once, few, many, or a class where the clone is expanded.

abundance,d_gene,v_gene,len,j_gene,CDR3aa
many,TRBD2,TRBV28,12,TRBJ2-3,ASTGTVAGYTQY
many,-,TRBV24-1,10,TRBJ2-7,ATLRSSYEQY
few,-,TRBV9,11,TRBJ2-1,ASSVSQYNEQF
-,TRBD1,TRBV29-1,12,TRBJ2-7,SVEGQGSTYEQY
few,-,TRBV7-9,12,TRBJ1-6,ASRQIIANSPLH
many,-,TRBV6-1,12,TRBJ2-7,ASSERGPSYEQY
many,-,TRBV5-6,12,TRBJ2-3,ASSLTTREDTQY
-,TRBD2,TRBV20-1,14,TRBJ2-1,SASTGTSGRFDEQF
few,TRBD1,TRBV5-6,13,TRBJ1-4,ASSLMGQGGEKLF
many,-,TRBV20-1,11,TRBJ2-1,SAREPPQNEQF
many,-,TRBV3-1,12,TRBJ2-4,ASSPPVAKNIQY
few,TRBD2,TRBV24-1,14,TRBJ2-5,ATSKTGTSGQETQY
-,-,TRBV30,10,TRBJ1-1,AWNTGGTEAF
many,-,TRBV5-1,11,TRBJ2-1,ASSPLLDNEQF
many,TRBD2,TRBV2,13,TRBJ2-3,ASSGGLAGADTQY
many,-,TRBV7-8,12,TRBJ1-1,ASSLVVWGTEAF
-,-,TRBV27,14,TRBJ2-2,ASSLLGGVRAGELF
many,-,TRBV11-2,11,TRBJ1-4,ASSFPYNEKLF
many,-,TRBV3-1,10,TRBJ1-2,ASGRGNYGYT
-,TRBD2,TRBV20-1,12,TRBJ2-5,SAGLNSGRAGQY
-,-,TRBV7-2,15,TRBJ1-1,ASSLDRLSVGYTEAF
many,-,TRBV28,11,TRBJ2-5,ASSKQGRETQY
many,-,TRBV28,12,TRBJ2-5,ASSRVRGQETQY
many,-,TRBV7-8,11,TRBJ2-7,ASSFLGGYEQY
many,-,TRBV28,12,TRBJ2-1,ASSSGALYNEQF
many,-,TRBV6-6,14,TRBJ1-3,ASSYSAVLSGNTIY
-,TRBD1,TRBV7-9,13,TRBJ1-5,ASSFPGQGNQPQH
-,-,TRBV7-9,12,TRBJ2-5,ASSVKGSGETQY
-,TRBD2,TRBV20-1,12,TRBJ2-7,SATLAGGRYEQY
many,-,TRBV12-3/TRBV12-4,15,TRBJ1-6,ASNLGSRAEGNSPLH
many,-,TRBV7-9,11,TRBJ1-2,ASSPQGGYGYT
-,TRBD1,TRBV7-9,17,TRBJ2-2,ASSMSGTAELERTGELF
few,-,TRBV18,14,TRBJ2-1,ASSPTPDTPYNEQF
many,-,TRBV6-1,13,TRBJ2-7,ASRGAVRFSYEQY
few,TRBD1,TRBV29-1,11,TRBJ2-1,SVSPSGGHEQF